The rows below give T cell receptor beta chains drawn from one sample of a study of beta chain features in type 1 diabetes. Here immunoSEQ multiplex PCR was the method, and the copy in TCRdb shows in-frame clones only, minus some. There are 300,000 to 350,000 clones in the sample; around 9% occur only once, and 1% lies in the top ten. The sample consisted of central memory CD4+ T cells from blood. These receptors all stem from a man younger than 40 with type 1 diabetes. Each CDR3 is given with its conserved first and last residue. Fields, in order: CDR3 DNA, CDR3 protein, V gene, D gene, clone size, J gene. D genes are given only for firm matches. Only some rows state a clone size, as once, few, many or a class for expanded clones.

TGTGCTAGTGGTCGGGGACTAGCGAGGGAGACCCAGTACTTC,CASGRGLARETQYF,TRBV12-5,TRBD2,.,TRBJ2-5
TGCGCCAGCAGCCAAGATAGGTGGCAGGGAGTGTCCGGGGAGCTGTTTTTT,CASSQDRWQGVSGELFF,TRBV4-1,.,many,TRBJ2-2
TGTGCCAGCAGTCCCGACAGGGCGCGAGAGACCCAGTACTTC,CASSPDRARETQYF,TRBV2,TRBD1,few,TRBJ2-5
TGCGCCAGCAGCCAGGAGGGGCCCGGGGAGCTGTTTTTT,CASSQEGPGELFF,TRBV4-3,.,few,TRBJ2-2
TGTGCCAGCAGCTCCAACCAGGGTCGCCGGGAGTACTTC,CASSSNQGRREYF,TRBV11-2,.,few,TRBJ2-7
TGTGCCATCAGACCCGGACTAGCGGGGGGTAGCACAGATACGCAGTATTTT,CAIRPGLAGGSTDTQYF,TRBV10-3,TRBD2,many,TRBJ2-3
TGTGCCAGCAGCATACCGGGACGAGGAATCAATTCACCCCTCCACTTT,CASSIPGRGINSPLHF,TRBV7-2,.,.,TRBJ1-6
TGTGCCAGTAATCCGACAGGGGGGGAGACCCAGTACTTC,CASNPTGGETQYF,TRBV19,TRBD1,.,TRBJ2-5
TGTGCCACTCTATTAGAGCAGTTCTTC,CATLLEQFF,TRBV19,.,many,TRBJ2-1
TGTGCCAGCTCACCACAGGGTACGGGCACTGAAGCTTTCTTT,CASSPQGTGTEAFF,TRBV18,.,.,TRBJ1-1
TGCAGCGTTCCCAGGGATTCAACTAATGAAAAACTGTTTTTT,CSVPRDSTNEKLFF,TRBV29-1,.,.,TRBJ1-4
TGTGCCAGCAGCTTCGGGGTTAGGGAGACCCAGTACTTC,CASSFGVRETQYF,TRBV7-2,.,.,TRBJ2-5
TGTGCCAGCAGTTCCGGGAGTCTATTAGCGGGGGGCTCGTACGAGCAGTACTTC,CASSSGSLLAGGSYEQYF,TRBV2,TRBD2,many,TRBJ2-7
TGTGCCAGCTCACCGACAGGGGAGGGAGCTTTCTTT,CASSPTGEGAFF,TRBV18,TRBD1,many,TRBJ1-1
TGTGCCAGCAGGGACGGGGGAGCATCACAAGAGACCCAGTACTTC,CASRDGGASQETQYF,TRBV6-5,.,.,TRBJ2-5
TGTGCCAGCAGTTTGAAGCGGGGGGGCCACAATGAGCAGTTCTTC,CASSLKRGGHNEQFF,TRBV2,TRBD2,few,TRBJ2-1
TGTGCCAGCAGCGAAGGATCGTTCTATGGCTACACCTTC,CASSEGSFYGYTF,TRBV7-9,.,.,TRBJ1-2
TGTGCCAGCAGCCGAGAAGGGAGCACAGATACGCAGTATTTT,CASSREGSTDTQYF,TRBV14,.,few,TRBJ2-3
TGTGCCAGCAGCCCAGGGCGGGGACAGAAAAATGAGCAGTTCTTC,CASSPGRGQKNEQFF,TRBV7-9,.,.,TRBJ2-1
TGTGCCAGCAGCTTAGCGGAGGGGAGTGAAGCTTTCTTT,CASSLAEGSEAFF,TRBV7-2,.,.,TRBJ1-1
TGTGCCAGTAGACAGGGAGCCAAAAACATTCAGTACTTC,CASRQGAKNIQYF,TRBV19,.,few,TRBJ2-4
TGTGCCAGCAGCTTAGTGTATAAAGGGTCGGCGTCCGAAGAGACCCAGTACTTC,CASSLVYKGSASEETQYF,TRBV7-2,.,.,TRBJ2-5
TGTGCCAGCAGTCTGGAGCTTTATCAAGAGACCCAGTACTTC,CASSLELYQETQYF,TRBV2,.,.,TRBJ2-5
TGCGCCAGCAGCTTGGTGCCCGGGGTCGATGAGCAGTTCTTC,CASSLVPGVDEQFF,TRBV5-1,.,.,TRBJ2-1
TGTGCCAGCAGTTTCAACGGACAGGGGAGGTCTGGGGCCAACGTCCTGACTTTC,CASSFNGQGRSGANVLTF,TRBV28,TRBD1,.,TRBJ2-6
TGTGCCAGCAGCGGCAGGGGTAATATTAATGAAAAACTGTTTTTT,CASSGRGNINEKLFF,TRBV9,.,.,TRBJ1-4
TGCGCCAGCAGCCCGGTCGCGATGACGACGGGCGCTGAGCAGTACTTC,CASSPVAMTTGAEQYF,TRBV5-1,.,.,TRBJ2-7
TGCGCCAGCAGCTTGGAGGTTGGGAAACAATCACCCCTCCACTTT,CASSLEVGKQSPLHF,TRBV5-1,.,many,TRBJ1-6
TGTGCCAGCAGCCTTACTAGCGGGGGGCAGGGGACCCAGTACTTC,CASSLTSGGQGTQYF,TRBV2,TRBD2,.,TRBJ2-5
TGTGCCAGCAGTGATACCGGGGCGGGTGAAAAACTGTTTTTT,CASSDTGAGEKLFF,TRBV25-1,.,few,TRBJ1-4
TGTGCCAGCACCCCCTGGGCGACAGGGGCGGTGGGGACCCAGCATTTT,CASTPWATGAVGTQHF,TRBV28,TRBD1,few,TRBJ1-5
TGTGCCTGGACTACAGGGTTGGGAGGCTACACCTTC,CAWTTGLGGYTF,TRBV30,.,.,TRBJ1-2
TGCGCCAGCGGACTGGGACAGACGAACACCGGGGAGCTGTTTTTT,CASGLGQTNTGELFF,TRBV5-1,TRBD1,.,TRBJ2-2
TGTGCCATCAGCTCAGGGGAGATAGAGACCCAGTACTTC,CAISSGEIETQYF,TRBV10-3,.,few,TRBJ2-5
TGTGCCTGGAGTTCGCGAAACACCATATATTTT,CAWSSRNTIYF,TRBV30,.,.,TRBJ1-3
TGTGCCAGCTCACCGGACCAACGTGATGGGGCCGAGCAGTTCTTC,CASSPDQRDGAEQFF,TRBV18,.,.,TRBJ2-1
TGTGCCAGCAGTTTTACAGGAAGGAGCAATCAGCCCCAGCATTTT,CASSFTGRSNQPQHF,TRBV7-2,.,.,TRBJ1-5
TGTGCCAGCAGCGCCACGGGACGTATTACCGGGGAGCTGTTTTTT,CASSATGRITGELFF,TRBV9,.,.,TRBJ2-2
TGTGCCAGCATTGCTACAGGGGGGGCTGGAAACACCATATATTTT,CASIATGGAGNTIYF,TRBV6-5,TRBD1,.,TRBJ1-3
TGTGCCAGCAGTTTACAGGACAGGGGGTTCTACGAGCAGTACTTC,CASSLQDRGFYEQYF,TRBV28,TRBD1,few,TRBJ2-7
TGTGCCACCAGCAGAGGATCGGCGGGGGGGATGTACCAAGAGACCCAGTACTTC,CATSRGSAGGMYQETQYF,TRBV15,TRBD2,.,TRBJ2-5
TGCGCCAGCAGCTTAGAAACGGGGACTAATGAAAAACTGTTTTTT,CASSLETGTNEKLFF,TRBV5-1,.,.,TRBJ1-4
TGTGCCAGCAGCGTAACGACAGATACGCAGTATTTT,CASSVTTDTQYF,TRBV7-9,.,few,TRBJ2-3
TGTGCCTGGAGTGTAAGGCAGTCGGCAGGTGGCACCGGGGAGCTGTTTTTT,CAWSVRQSAGGTGELFF,TRBV30,.,.,TRBJ2-2
TGTGCCAGCAGCCCCGGGGGCAAAGGCACCCAGTACTTC,CASSPGGKGTQYF,TRBV11-3,.,.,TRBJ2-5
TGTGCCAGTAGTTCCATGGGACAAAAGAACACTGAAGCTTTCTTT,CASSSMGQKNTEAFF,TRBV19,.,.,TRBJ1-1
TGTGCCAGCAGGGCGTTCCAAGAGACCCAGTACTTC,CASRAFQETQYF,TRBV2,.,few,TRBJ2-5
TGTGCCAGCAGTCCGACTAGCGGGGGGGCTTTCGGATCCTACGAGCAGTACTTC,CASSPTSGGAFGSYEQYF,TRBV7-2,TRBD2,.,TRBJ2-7
TGTGCCAGCTCACCCGGGACAACCACAGATACGCAGTATTTT,CASSPGTTTDTQYF,TRBV18,.,few,TRBJ2-3
TGTGCCAGCACGGGATCCGGGACTCAGGGAGAGACCCAGTACTTC,CASTGSGTQGETQYF,TRBV18,.,few,TRBJ2-5
TGTGCCAGCAGCCCGGGGACAGGGCTGTTTTTT,CASSPGTGLFF,TRBV7-9,TRBD1,few,TRBJ1-4
TGTGCCACCAGCCCCCCGGGGGCGAACACAGATACGCAGTATTTT,CATSPPGANTDTQYF,TRBV15,.,.,TRBJ2-3
TGTGCCAGCAGCTCGGGACATGGGAATCCTGAAGCTTTCTTT,CASSSGHGNPEAFF,TRBV7-6,.,few,TRBJ1-1
TGCGCCAGCAGTGAGGTCCCAGGAGAGACCCAGTACTTC,CASSEVPGETQYF,TRBV10-1,.,few,TRBJ2-5
TGTGCCAGCAGCCCTCAAGAAGGGCAGGGGGGCGAGCAGTACTTC,CASSPQEGQGGEQYF,TRBV4-2,.,few,TRBJ2-7
TGTGCCACCGCAGCTAGCGGGGGACCCGCGAACACCGGGGAGCTGTTTTTT,CATAASGGPANTGELFF,TRBV10-3,TRBD2,.,TRBJ2-2
TGTGCCAGCAGTTTTACTGGACAGGGTTGGTCACCCCTCCACTTT,CASSFTGQGWSPLHF,TRBV27,TRBD1,few,TRBJ1-6